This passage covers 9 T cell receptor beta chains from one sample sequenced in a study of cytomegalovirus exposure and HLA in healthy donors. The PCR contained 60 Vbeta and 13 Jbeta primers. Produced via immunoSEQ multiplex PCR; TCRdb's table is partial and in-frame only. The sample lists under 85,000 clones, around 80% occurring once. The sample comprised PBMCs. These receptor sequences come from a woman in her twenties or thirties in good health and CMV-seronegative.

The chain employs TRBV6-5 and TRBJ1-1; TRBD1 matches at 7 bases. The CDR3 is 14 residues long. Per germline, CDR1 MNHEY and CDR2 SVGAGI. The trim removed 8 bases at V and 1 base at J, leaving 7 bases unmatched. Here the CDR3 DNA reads TGTGCCAGCCGAGAACAGGGGTGGAACACTGAAGCTTTCTTT. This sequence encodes CASREQGWNTEAFF.

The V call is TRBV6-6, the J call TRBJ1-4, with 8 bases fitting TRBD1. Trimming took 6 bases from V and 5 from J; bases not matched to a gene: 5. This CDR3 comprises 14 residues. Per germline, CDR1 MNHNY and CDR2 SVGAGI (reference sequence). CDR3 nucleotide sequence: TGTGCCAGCAGACCAGGGGGCCTGAATGAAAAACTGTTTTTT. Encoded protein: CASRPGGLNEKLFF.

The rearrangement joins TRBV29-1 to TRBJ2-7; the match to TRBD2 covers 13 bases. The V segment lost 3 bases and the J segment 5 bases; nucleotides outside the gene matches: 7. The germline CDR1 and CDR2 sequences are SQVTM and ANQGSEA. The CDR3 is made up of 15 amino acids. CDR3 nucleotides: TGCAGCGTTGAGGGACTAGCGGGAAGTCTACACGAGCAGTACTTC. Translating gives CSVEGLAGSLHEQYF.

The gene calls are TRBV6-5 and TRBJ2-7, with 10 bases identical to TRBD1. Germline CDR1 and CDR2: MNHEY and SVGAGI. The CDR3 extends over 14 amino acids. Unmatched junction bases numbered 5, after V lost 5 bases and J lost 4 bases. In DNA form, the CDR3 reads TGTGCCAGCAGTAGCCCGGGACAGGGGTACGAGCAGTACTTC. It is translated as CASSSPGQGYEQYF.

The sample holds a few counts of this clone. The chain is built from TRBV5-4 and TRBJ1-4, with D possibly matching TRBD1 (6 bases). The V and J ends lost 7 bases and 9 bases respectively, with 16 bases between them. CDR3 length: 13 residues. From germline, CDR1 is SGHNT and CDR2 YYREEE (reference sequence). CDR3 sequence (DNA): TGTGCCAGCCGAGGGGCAGGGGCTCAAAAACTGTTTTTT. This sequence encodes CASRGAGAQKLFF.

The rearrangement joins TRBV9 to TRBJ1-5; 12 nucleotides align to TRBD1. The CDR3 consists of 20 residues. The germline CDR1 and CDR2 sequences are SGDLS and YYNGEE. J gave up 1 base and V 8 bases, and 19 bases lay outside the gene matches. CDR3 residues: CARNQSLDRDRGQSNQPQHF. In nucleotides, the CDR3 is TGTGCCAGAAACCAAAGTTTAGACCGGGACAGGGGGCAGAGCAATCAGCCCCAGCATTTT.

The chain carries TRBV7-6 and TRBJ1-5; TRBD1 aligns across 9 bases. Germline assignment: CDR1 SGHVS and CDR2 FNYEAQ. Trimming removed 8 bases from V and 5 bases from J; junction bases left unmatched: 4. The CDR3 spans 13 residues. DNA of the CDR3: TGTGCCAGCTCCCGACAGGGGGATCAGCCCCAGCATTTT. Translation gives CASSRQGDQPQHF.

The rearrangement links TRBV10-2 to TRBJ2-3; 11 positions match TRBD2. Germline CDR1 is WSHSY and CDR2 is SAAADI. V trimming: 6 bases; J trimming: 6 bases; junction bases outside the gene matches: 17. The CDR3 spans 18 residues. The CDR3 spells CASRPSGLAGGGRDTQYF. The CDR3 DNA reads TGCGCCAGCAGACCCTCGGGTCTAGCGGGAGGTGGGAGGGATACGCAGTATTTT.

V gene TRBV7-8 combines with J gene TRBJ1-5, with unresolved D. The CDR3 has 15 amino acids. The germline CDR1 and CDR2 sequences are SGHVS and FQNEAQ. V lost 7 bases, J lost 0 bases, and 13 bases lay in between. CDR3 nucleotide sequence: TGTGCCAGCACGGGTGCGGGGTATAGCAATCAGCCCCAGCATTTT. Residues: CASTGAGYSNQPQHF.